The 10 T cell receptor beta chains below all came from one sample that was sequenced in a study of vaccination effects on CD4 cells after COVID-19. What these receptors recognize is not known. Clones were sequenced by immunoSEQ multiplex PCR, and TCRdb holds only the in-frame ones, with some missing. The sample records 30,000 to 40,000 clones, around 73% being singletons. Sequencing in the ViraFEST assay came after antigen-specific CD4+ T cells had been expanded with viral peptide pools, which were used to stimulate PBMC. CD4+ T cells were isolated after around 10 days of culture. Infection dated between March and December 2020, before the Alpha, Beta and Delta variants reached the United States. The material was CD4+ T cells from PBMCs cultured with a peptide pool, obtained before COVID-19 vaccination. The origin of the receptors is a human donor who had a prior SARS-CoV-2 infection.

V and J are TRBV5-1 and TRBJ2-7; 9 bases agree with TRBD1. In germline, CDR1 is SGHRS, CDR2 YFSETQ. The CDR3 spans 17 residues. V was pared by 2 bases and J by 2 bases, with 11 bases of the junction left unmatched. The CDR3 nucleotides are TGCGCCAGCAGCTTCCTCCTAGACCGGGACAGGGCCTACGAGCAGTACTTC. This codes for CASSFLLDRDRAYEQYF.

The CDR3 here is CASSIRTGADNEQFF. The CDR3 DNA reads TGTGCCAGTAGTATCAGGACAGGGGCGGATAATGAGCAGTTCTTC. This chain joins TRBV19 and TRBJ2-1, with 9 bases identical to TRBD1. The germline V gene has CDR1 LNHDA and CDR2 SQIVND (reference sequence). This CDR3 is built from 15 residues. J was trimmed by 7 bases and V by 3 bases; bases with no gene match: 7.

CDR3 DNA sequence: TGTGCCAGCAGCTTGAACACCGCCCTGAGCTCTGGAAACACCATATATTTT. The encoded protein is CASSLNTALSSGNTIYF. The chain recombines TRBV7-9 with TRBJ1-3; D is undetermined. The V gene's germline CDR1 is SEHNR and CDR2 FQNEAQ (reference sequence). Deletions cut 3 bases from V and 0 bases from J, with 15 bases between. The CDR3 contains 17 residues.

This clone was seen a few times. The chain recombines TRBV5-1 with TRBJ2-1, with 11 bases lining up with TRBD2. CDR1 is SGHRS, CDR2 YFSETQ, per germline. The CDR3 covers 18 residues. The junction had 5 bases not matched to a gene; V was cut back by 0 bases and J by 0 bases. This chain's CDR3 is CASSLASGGSSSYNEQFF. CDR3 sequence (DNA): TGCGCCAGCAGCTTGGCTAGCGGGGGGTCTAGCTCCTACAATGAGCAGTTCTTC. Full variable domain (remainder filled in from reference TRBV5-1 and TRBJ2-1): KAGVTQTPRYLIKTRGQQVTLSCSPISGHRSVSWYQQTPGQGLQFLFEYFSETQRNKGNFPGRFSGRQFSNSRSEMNVSTLELGDSALYLCASSLASGGSSSYNEQFFGPGTRLTVL.

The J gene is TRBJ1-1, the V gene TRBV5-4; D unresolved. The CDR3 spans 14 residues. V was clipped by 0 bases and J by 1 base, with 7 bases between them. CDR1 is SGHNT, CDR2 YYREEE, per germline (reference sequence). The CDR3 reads CASSLGGGNTEAFF. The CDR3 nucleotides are TGTGCCAGCAGCTTGGGCGGTGGGAACACTGAAGCTTTCTTT.

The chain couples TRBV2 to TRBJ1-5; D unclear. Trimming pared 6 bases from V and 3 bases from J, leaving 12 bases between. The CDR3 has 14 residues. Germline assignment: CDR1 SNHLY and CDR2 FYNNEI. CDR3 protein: CASRVDIDNQPQHF. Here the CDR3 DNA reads TGTGCCAGCAGGGTAGACATTGACAATCAGCCCCAGCATTTT. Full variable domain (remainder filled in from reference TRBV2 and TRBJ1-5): EPEVTQTPSHQVTQMGQEVILRCVPISNHLYFYWYRQILGQKVEFLVSFYNNEISEKSEIFDDQFSVERPDGSNFTLKIRSTKLEDSAMYFCASRVDIDNQPQHFGDGTRLSIL.

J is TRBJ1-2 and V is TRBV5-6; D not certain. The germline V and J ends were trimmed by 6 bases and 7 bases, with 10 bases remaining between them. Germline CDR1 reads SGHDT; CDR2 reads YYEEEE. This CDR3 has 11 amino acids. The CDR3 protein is CASKQNTGYTF. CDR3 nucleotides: TGTGCCAGCAAACAAAACACTGGCTACACCTTC.

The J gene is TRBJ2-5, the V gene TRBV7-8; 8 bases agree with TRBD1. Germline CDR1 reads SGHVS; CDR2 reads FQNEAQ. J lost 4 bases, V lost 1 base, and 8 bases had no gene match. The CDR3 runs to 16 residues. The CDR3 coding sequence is TGTGCCAGCAGCTTAGGGGGCAGGGGGCGAGCAGAGACCCAGTACTTC. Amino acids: CASSLGGRGRAETQYF.

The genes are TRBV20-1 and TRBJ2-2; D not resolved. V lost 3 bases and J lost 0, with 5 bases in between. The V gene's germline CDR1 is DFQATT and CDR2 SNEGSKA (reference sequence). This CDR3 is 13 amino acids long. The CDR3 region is CSASKANTGELFF. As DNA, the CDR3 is TGCAGTGCTAGTAAAGCGAACACCGGGGAGCTGTTTTTT.

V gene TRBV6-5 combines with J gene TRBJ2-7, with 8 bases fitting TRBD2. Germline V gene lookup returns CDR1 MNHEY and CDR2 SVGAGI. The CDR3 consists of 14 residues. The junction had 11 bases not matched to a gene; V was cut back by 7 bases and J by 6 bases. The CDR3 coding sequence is TGTGCCAGCATTAGGGTCCGGGAGGGGGGCGAGCAGTACTTC. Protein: CASIRVREGGEQYF.